Listed below are T cell receptor beta chains from one sample, sequenced in a study of T cells after yellow fever vaccination. TCRdb re-derived calls from the 5' RACE reads in MiXCR, one entry per CDR3 protein. The sample carries about 360,000 distinct CDR3 sequences, around 6.5% recorded once. The input for sequencing was PBMCs, taken 5 days after the yellow fever booster vaccination. The source of these receptors is a man younger than 45 who received the YFV17D yellow fever vaccine. CDR3s include the opening cysteine and the closing phenylalanine or tryptophan. Each record gives: V gene, D gene, J gene, CDR3 length, clone size, CDR3 protein, CDR3 DNA. A D gene is named only where the DNA matches it firmly. Size is stated for part of the rows, as once, few or many counts, or as a class when the clone is expanded.

TRBV6-1	.	TRBJ1-5	15	.	CASSPGEGSSQPQHF	TGTGCCAGCAGCCCCGGGGAGGGATCAAGTCAGCCCCAGCATTTT
TRBV25-1	.	TRBJ2-3	15	few	CASSDPRKARGTQYF	TGTGCCAGCAGTGACCCTAGAAAGGCCCGCGGTACGCAGTATTTT
TRBV27	.	TRBJ2-3	15	few	CATLSSSRPTDTQYF	TGTGCCACCCTATCATCTAGCCGCCCCACAGATACGCAGTATTTT
TRBV10-3	.	TRBJ2-3	13	many	CAIREPSTDTQYF	TGTGCCATCAGGGAGCCAAGCACAGATACGCAGTATTTT
TRBV5-1	.	TRBJ2-6	17	.	CASSLDGGDPGANVLTF	TGCGCCAGCAGCTTGGACGGCGGGGATCCTGGGGCCAACGTCCTGACTTTC
TRBV20-1	TRBD2	TRBJ2-3	15	many	CSARGIGLAADTQYF	TGCAGTGCTAGGGGGATCGGACTAGCAGCAGATACGCAGTATTTT
TRBV5-1	.	TRBJ2-7	14	many	CASSPGTANGEQYF	TGCGCCAGCAGCCCGGGAACGGCGAATGGGGAGCAGTACTTC
TRBV5-4	TRBD2	TRBJ2-1	15	few	CASNFIAGGRDEQFF	TGTGCCAGCAACTTTATAGCGGGAGGGAGGGATGAGCAGTTCTTC
TRBV5-1	TRBD1	TRBJ2-5	13	many	CASSSGQKETQYF	TGCGCCAGCAGCTCGGGACAGAAAGAGACCCAGTACTTC
TRBV10-3	.	TRBJ1-2	12	many	CAISERGTGYTF	TGTGCCATCAGTGAACGAGGCACTGGCTACACCTTC
TRBV12-3/TRBV12-4	.	TRBJ1-1	15	few	CASRDGMTRDTEAFF	TGTGCCAGCAGGGATGGAATGACTAGGGACACTGAAGCTTTCTTT
TRBV29-1	TRBD2	TRBJ2-7	15	few	CSVERAGGYHYEQYF	TGCAGCGTTGAAAGAGCCGGGGGGTATCACTACGAGCAGTACTTC
TRBV9	TRBD2	TRBJ2-4	17	few	CASSVGTSGRAKNIQYF	TGTGCCAGCAGCGTAGGGACTAGCGGGAGAGCCAAAAACATTCAGTACTTC